This passage covers 3 T cell receptor beta chains from one sample sequenced in a study of radiotherapy plus CTLA-4 blockade in lung cancer. Only in-frame clones appear in the TCRdb table, and some are missing; sequencing was by immunoSEQ multiplex PCR. The table has approximately 73,000 clones, around 90% seen once; the top ten hold 40%. Sequences were derived from peripheral blood, sampled from a patient treated with radiotherapy plus ipilimumab. These receptors were obtained from a human donor with non-small cell lung cancer that progressed on radiotherapy plus ipilimumab.

J is TRBJ2-5 and V is TRBV6-6; D is unresolved. V was clipped by 2 bases and J by 5 bases, with 3 bases between them. In germline, CDR1 is MNHNY, CDR2 SVGAGI (reference sequence). CDR3 size: 11 residues. The CDR3, as DNA: TGTGCCAGCAGTTACCCCGAGACCCAGTACTTC. Translating gives CASSYPETQYF.

The gene calls are TRBV5-5 and TRBJ2-6; maybe TRBD2 (5 bases). Germline CDR1 is SGHKS and CDR2 is YYEKEE (reference sequence). The CDR3 is 17 amino acids. The V end was cut by 0 bases, the J end by 2 bases, with 12 bases between. DNA of the CDR3: TGTGCCAGCAGCTTGGAAGGGAGTGGCACTGGGGCCAACGTCCTGACTTTC. It yields the protein CASSLEGSGTGANVLTF. The full variable domain, rest sourced from reference TRBV5-5 and TRBJ2-6, is DAGVTQSPTHLIKTRGQQVTLRCSPISGHKSVSWYQQVLGQGPQFIFQYYEKEERGRGNFPDRFSARQFPNYSSELNVNALLLGDSALYLCASSLEGSGTGANVLTFGAGSRLTVL.

The genes are TRBV18 and TRBJ2-1, with D tentatively TRBD1 or TRBD2 (5 bases each). CDR1 is KGHSH, CDR2 LQKENI, per germline. CDR3 length: 14 residues. V lost 3 bases and J lost 6, with 12 bases in between. The CDR3 DNA reads TGTGCCAGCTCACCGGGGGTTAGTTCCAATGAGCAGTTCTTC. This gives the protein CASSPGVSSNEQFF.